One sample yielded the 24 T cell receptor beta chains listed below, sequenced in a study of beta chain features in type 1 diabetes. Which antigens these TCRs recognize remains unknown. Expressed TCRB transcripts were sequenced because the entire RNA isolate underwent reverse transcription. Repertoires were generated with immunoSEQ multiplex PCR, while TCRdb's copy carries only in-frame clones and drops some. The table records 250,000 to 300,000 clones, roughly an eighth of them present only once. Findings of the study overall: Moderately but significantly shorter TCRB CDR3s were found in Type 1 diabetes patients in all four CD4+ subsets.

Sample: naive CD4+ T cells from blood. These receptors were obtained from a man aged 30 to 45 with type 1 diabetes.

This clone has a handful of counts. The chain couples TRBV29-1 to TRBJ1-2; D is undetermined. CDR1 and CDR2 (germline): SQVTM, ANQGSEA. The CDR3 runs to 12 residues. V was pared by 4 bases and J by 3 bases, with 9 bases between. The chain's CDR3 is CSVVPGDYGYTF. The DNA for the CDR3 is TGCAGCGTTGTCCCCGGGGACTATGGCTACACCTTC.

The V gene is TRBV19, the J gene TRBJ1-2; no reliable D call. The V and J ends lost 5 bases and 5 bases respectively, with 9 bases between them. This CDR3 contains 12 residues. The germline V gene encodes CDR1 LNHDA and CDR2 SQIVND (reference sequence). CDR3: CASSERGYGYTF. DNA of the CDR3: TGTGCCAGTAGTGAGCGGGGATATGGCTACACCTTC.

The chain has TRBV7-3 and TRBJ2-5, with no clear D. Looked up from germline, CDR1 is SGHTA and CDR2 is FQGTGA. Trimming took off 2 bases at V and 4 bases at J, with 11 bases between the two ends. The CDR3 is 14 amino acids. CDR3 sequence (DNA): TGTGCCAGCAGCTTAGGCTCCTCCCCAGAGACCCAGTACTTC. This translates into CASSLGSSPETQYF.

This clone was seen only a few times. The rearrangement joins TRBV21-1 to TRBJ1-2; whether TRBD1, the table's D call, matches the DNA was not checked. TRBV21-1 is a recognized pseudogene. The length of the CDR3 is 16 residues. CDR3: CASSMGAGVANYGYTF. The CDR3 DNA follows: TGTGCCAGCAGCATGGGGGCCGGGGTAGCGAACTATGGCTACACCTTC.

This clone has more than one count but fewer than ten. As DNA, the CDR3 is TGTGCCAGCAGCTTAGCGGGAGTTTACAATGAGCAGTTCTTC. This gives the protein CASSLAGVYNEQFF. The V call is TRBV2, the J call TRBJ2-1, with TRBD2 identical over 9 bases. This CDR3 is built from 14 residues. The ends lost 6 bases at V and 4 bases at J; junction bases unmatched: 4. Germline V lookup: CDR1 SNHLY, CDR2 FYNNEI.

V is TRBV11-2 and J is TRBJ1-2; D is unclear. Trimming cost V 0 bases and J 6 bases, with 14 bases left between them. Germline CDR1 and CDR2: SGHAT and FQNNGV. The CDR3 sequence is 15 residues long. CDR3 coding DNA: TGTGCCAGCAGCTTAGATCTCGGGGTTTGGAATGGCTACACCTTC. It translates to CASSLDLGVWNGYTF.

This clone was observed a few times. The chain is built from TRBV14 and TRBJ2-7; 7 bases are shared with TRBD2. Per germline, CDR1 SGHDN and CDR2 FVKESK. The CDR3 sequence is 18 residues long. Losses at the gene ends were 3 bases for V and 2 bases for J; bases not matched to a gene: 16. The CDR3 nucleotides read TGTGCCAGCAGCCAGAAACTTGTAGGAAGCGGGGAAGCCTACGAGCAGTACTTC. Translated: CASSQKLVGSGEAYEQYF.

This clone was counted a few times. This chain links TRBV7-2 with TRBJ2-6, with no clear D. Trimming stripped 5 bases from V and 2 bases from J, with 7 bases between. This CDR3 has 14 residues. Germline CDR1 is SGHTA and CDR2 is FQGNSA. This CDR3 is CASSPPAGANVLTF. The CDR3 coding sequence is TGTGCCAGCAGCCCCCCCGCTGGGGCCAACGTCCTGACTTTC.

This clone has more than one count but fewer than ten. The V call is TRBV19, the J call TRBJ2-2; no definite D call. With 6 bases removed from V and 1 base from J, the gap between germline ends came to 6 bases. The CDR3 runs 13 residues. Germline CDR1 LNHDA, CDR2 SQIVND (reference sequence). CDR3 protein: CASRSRNTGELFF. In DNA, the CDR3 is TGTGCCAGTAGGTCCAGGAACACCGGGGAGCTGTTTTTT.

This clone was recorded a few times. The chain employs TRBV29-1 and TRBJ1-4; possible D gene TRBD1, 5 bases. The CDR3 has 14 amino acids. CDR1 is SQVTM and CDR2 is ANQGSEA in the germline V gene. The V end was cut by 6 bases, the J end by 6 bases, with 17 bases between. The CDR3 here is CSVGSPGLHEKLFF. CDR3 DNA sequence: TGCAGCGTGGGGTCGCCAGGGCTGCATGAAAAACTGTTTTTT.

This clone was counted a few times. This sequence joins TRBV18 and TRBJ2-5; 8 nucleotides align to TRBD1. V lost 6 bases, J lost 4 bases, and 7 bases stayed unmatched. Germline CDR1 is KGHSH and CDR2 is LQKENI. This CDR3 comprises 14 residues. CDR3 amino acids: CASSFGQGGETQYF. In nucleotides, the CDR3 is TGTGCCAGCTCCTTTGGACAGGGAGGAGAGACCCAGTACTTC.

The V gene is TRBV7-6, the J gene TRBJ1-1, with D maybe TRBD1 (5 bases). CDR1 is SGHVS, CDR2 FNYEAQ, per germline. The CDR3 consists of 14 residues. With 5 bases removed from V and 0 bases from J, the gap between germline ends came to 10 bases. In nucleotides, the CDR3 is TGTGCCAGCAGCCCGGGGGGAATGAACACTGAAGCTTTCTTT. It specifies CASSPGGMNTEAFF.

The CDR3 DNA sequence: TGTGCCTGGAGTTCCGGCGGTGAAAAACTGTTTTTT. Translating gives CAWSSGGEKLFF. The J gene is TRBJ1-4, the V gene TRBV30; D is undetermined. This CDR3 spans 12 amino acids. V dropped 2 bases and J dropped 7 bases, with 8 bases sitting between them. Per the germline V gene, CDR1 is GTSNPN and CDR2 is SVGIG (reference sequence). Full variable domain (rest looked up from reference TRBV30 and TRBJ1-4): SQTIHQWPATLVQPVGSPLSLECTVEGTSNPNLYWYRQAAGRGLQLLFYSVGIGQISSEVPQNLSASRPQDRQFILSSKKLLLSDSGFYLCAWSSGGEKLFFGSGTQLSVL.

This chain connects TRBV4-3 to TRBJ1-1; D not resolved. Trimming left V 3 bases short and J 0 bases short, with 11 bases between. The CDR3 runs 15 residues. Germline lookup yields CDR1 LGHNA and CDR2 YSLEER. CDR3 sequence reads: CASSHAVGLNTEAFF. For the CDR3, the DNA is TGCGCCAGCAGCCACGCCGTCGGGTTGAACACTGAAGCTTTCTTT.

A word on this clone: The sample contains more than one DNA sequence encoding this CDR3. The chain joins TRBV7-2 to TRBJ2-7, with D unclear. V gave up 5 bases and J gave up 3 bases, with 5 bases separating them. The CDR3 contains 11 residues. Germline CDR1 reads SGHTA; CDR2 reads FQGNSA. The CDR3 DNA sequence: TGTGCCAGCAGCCCCCGCTACGAGCAGTACTTC. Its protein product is CASSPRYEQYF.

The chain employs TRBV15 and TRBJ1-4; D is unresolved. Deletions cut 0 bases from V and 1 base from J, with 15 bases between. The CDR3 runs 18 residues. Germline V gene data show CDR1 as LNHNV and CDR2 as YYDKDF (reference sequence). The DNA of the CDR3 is TGTGCCACCAGCAGAGATCAACAGCAAGTCCTAACTAATGAAAAACTGTTTTTT. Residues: CATSRDQQQVLTNEKLFF.

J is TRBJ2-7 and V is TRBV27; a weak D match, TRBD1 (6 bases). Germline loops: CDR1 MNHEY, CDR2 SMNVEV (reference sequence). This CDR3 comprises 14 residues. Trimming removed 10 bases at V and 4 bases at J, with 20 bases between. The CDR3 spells CATRGQQGKYEQYF. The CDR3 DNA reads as TGTGCCACCAGGGGCCAACAGGGCAAATACGAGCAGTACTTC.

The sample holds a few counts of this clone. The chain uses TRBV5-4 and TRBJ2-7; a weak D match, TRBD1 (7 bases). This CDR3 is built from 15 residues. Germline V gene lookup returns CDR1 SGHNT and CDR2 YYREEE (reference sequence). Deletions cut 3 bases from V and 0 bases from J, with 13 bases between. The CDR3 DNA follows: TGTGCCAGCAGCTCGGCGGGACAGAGCTCCTACGAGCAGTACTTC. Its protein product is CASSSAGQSSYEQYF. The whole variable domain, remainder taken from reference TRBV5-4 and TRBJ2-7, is ETGVTQSPTHLIKTRGQQVTLRCSSQSGHNTVSWYQQALGQGPQFIFQYYREEENGRGNFPPRFSGLQFPNYSSELNVNALELDDSALYLCASSSAGQSSYEQYFGPGTRLTVT.

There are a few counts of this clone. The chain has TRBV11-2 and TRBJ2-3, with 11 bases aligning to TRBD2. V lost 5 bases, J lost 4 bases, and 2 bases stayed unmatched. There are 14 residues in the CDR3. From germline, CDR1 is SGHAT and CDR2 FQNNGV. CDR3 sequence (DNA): TGTGCCAGCAGCAGACTAGCGGGATCAGATACGCAGTATTTT. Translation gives CASSRLAGSDTQYF.

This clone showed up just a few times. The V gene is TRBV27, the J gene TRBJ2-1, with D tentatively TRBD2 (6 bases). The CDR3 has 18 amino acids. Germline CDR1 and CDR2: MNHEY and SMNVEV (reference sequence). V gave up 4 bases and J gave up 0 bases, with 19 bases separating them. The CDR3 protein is CASSSRHERVSSYNEQFF. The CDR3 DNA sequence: TGTGCCAGCAGTTCGCGTCACGAGCGGGTAAGCTCCTACAATGAGCAGTTCTTC.

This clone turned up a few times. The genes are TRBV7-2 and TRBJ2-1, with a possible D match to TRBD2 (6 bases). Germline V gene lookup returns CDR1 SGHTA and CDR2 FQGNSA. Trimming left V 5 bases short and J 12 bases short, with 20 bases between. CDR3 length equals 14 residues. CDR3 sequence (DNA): TGTGCCAGCAGCCGAAGGGTCGTCGGGAGTTGGCAGTTCTTC. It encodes CASSRRVVGSWQFF. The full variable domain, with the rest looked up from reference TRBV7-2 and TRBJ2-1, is GAGVSQSPSNKVTEKGKDVELRCDPISGHTALYWYRQSLGQGLEFLIYFQGNSAPDKSGLPSDRFSAERTGGSVSTLTIQRTQQEDSAVYLCASSRRVVGSWQFFGPGTRLTVL.

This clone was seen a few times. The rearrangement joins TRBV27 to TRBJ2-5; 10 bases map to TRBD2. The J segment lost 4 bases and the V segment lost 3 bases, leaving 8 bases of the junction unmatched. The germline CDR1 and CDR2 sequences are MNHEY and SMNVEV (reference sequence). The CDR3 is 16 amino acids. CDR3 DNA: TGTGCCAGCAGTTTGCTAGCGGGAGAGAGTGGAGAGACCCAGTACTTC. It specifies CASSLLAGESGETQYF.

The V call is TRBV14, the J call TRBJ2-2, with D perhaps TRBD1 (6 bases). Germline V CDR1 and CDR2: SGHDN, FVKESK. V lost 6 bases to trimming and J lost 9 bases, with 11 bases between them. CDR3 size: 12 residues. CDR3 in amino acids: CASSQQGRELFF. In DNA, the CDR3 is TGTGCCAGCAGTCAACAGGGAAGGGAGCTGTTTTTT.

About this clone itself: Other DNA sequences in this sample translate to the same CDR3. The DNA for the CDR3 is TGCAGTGCTAGCCGGGGCTACGAGCAGTACTTC. This sequence encodes CSASRGYEQYF. The chain carries TRBV20-1 and TRBJ2-7; TRBD2 might be the D (5 bases). With 3 bases removed from V and 3 bases from J, the gap between germline ends came to 6 bases. Germline V CDR1 and CDR2: DFQATT, SNEGSKA (reference sequence). CDR3 size: 11 residues.